The 5 T cell receptor beta chains given below trace back to one sample, sequenced in a study of memory CD4+ T cells and cytomegalovirus serostatus. The sort gate was single viable CD3+CD4+CD8-CD45RO+ cells for memory CD4+ T cells. Generated by immunoSEQ multiplex PCR, the TCRdb table keeps only in-frame clones and is missing some. The sample includes about 25,000 clones, around three quarters of them seen just once. The sample taken for sequencing was memory CD4+ T cells from blood. Receptors were obtained from an adult in good health and CMV-seronegative.

The chain employs TRBV7-9 and TRBJ1-5; D perhaps matches TRBD1 (6 bases). V shed 5 bases and J shed 6 bases, with 17 bases lying between them. The CDR3 is 15 residues long. CDR1 SEHNR and CDR2 FQNEAQ come from the germline V gene (reference sequence). CDR3 DNA sequence: TGTGCCAGCAGCCAGGAATGGGGGGGCTCTCAGCCCCAGCATTTT. Its translation: CASSQEWGGSQPQHF.

This chain connects TRBV30 to TRBJ1-6; D remains ambiguous. Trimming took off 4 bases at V and 6 bases at J, with 19 bases between the two ends. This CDR3 has 16 amino acids. Per germline, CDR1 GTSNPN and CDR2 SVGIG (reference sequence). The CDR3 nucleotides are TGTGCCTGGAAAAGGGCCGGCAGAGCTCTTAATTCACCCCTCCACTTT. It yields the protein CAWKRAGRALNSPLHF.

The chain couples TRBV10-3 to TRBJ2-3; 7 nucleotides agree with TRBD2. This CDR3 is built from 20 residues. CDR1 is ENHRY and CDR2 is SYGVKD in the germline V gene. V lost 0 bases, J lost 0 bases, and 15 bases stayed unmatched. The CDR3 region is CAISESSSIGSGESTDTQYF. The CDR3 region has the DNA TGTGCCATCAGTGAGTCGAGTAGTATAGGAAGCGGGGAGAGCACAGATACGCAGTATTTT.

This sequence joins TRBV5-8 and TRBJ1-2; D perhaps matches TRBD1 (6 bases). The V gene's germline CDR1 is SGHTS and CDR2 YDEGEE. Between the trimmed V and J ends, which lost 2 bases and 5 bases, there was a span of 7 bases. The length of the CDR3 is 12 residues. The CDR3 DNA reads as TGTGCCAGCAGCTTTGGACAGTATGGCTACACCTTC. It codes for CASSFGQYGYTF.

The chain uses TRBV27 and TRBJ2-1; TRBD2 agrees at 13 bases. The J segment lost 9 bases and the V segment lost 6 bases, leaving 11 bases of the junction unmatched. The CDR3 totals 16 residues. Germline CDR1 reads MNHEY; CDR2 reads SMNVEV (reference sequence). In nucleotides, the CDR3 is TGTGCCAGCAGCCCTAGGACTAGCGGGAGAAAGCTTGAGCAGTTCTTC. It yields the protein CASSPRTSGRKLEQFF.